Sequencing of this TCR beta chain was carried out in a study of post-analysis software for immune sequencing data. Each TCR beta cDNA library carried unique molecular identifiers. MiXCR, applied by TCRdb to the PCR reads, yields one record per CDR3 protein. The sample carries about 680,000 distinct CDR3 sequences, over 45% recorded once. General observations from the study: Under the F measure, samples that were prepared in one batch clustered strongly together. TRBV5-6, TRBV5-1 and TRBV20-1 belonged to a set of about five TRBV segments that were more frequent in patients than controls. Those with multiple sclerosis, the patient group, showed significantly lower normalized Chao1 diversity than controls.

A note on this clonotype: Its antigen remains unknown.

The CDR3 has 13 amino acids. CDR1 and CDR2 from the germline V gene are MGHRA and YSYEKL. The rearrangement uses TRBV4-1 and TRBJ2-5, with D possibly TRBD2 on 6 matching bases. The DNA matches TRBJ2-7 better at its end, which makes the J call doubtful. The receptor's source is a girl aged 2 to 9 with multiple sclerosis. Sequencing was performed on blood. DNA for the CDR3: TGCGCCAGCAGCCAAGAAGGAGGGGTCGAGCAGTACTTC. Its translation is CASSQEGGVEQYF.